This passage covers 8 T cell receptor beta chains from one sample sequenced in a study of T cells in Graves' hyperthyroidism and ophthalmopathy (dated 2019 in TCRdb). Library construction relied on multiplex PCR. The run used an Illumina HiSeq 2000. TCR beta CDR3 regions were amplified from RNA transcripts. A first-round RT-PCR of the TCR CDR3 used the HTBI primer set with the Qiagen OneStep RT-PCR kit. TCRdb trimmed public reads at Q25 via fastp, called clones via MiXCR and kept in-frame beta chains. CDR3 protein duplicates are merged, each entry listing the most common genes and DNA. The sample profile shows about 640,000 distinct CDR3 sequences; roughly 15% of them were found once. The ten largest clones capture around 12% of the sample. What was sequenced was blood. These receptors were obtained from a woman aged 50 to 65 with Graves' ophthalmopathy.

This clonotype has ten or more counts. V usage is TRBV27 and J usage is TRBJ2-7; 11 bases fit TRBD2. The CDR3 is 15 amino acids. Germline CDR1 and CDR2: MNHEY and SMNVEV (reference sequence). The V gene end was trimmed by 6 bases and the J gene end by 2 bases; junction bases not matched to a gene: 6. As DNA, the CDR3 is TGTGCCAGCAGGGGGGGGACTAGCGGTACCTACGAGCAGTACTTC. Encoded protein: CASRGGTSGTYEQYF.

V gene TRBV28 combines with J gene TRBJ2-7; 9 positions agree with TRBD2. Trimming took 6 bases from V and 0 from J; bases not matched to a gene: 12. This CDR3 spans 17 amino acids. Germline V gives CDR1 MDHEN, CDR2 SYDVKM. CDR3: CASRLRTSVGNSYEQYF. The DNA of the CDR3 is TGTGCCAGCAGGTTGCGGACTAGCGTAGGGAACTCCTACGAGCAGTACTTC.

This chain uses TRBV4-1 with TRBJ2-7; 7 bases are shared with TRBD1. The J segment lost 2 bases and the V segment lost 2 bases, leaving 9 bases of the junction unmatched. Germline CDR1 MGHRA, CDR2 YSYEKL. CDR3 length: 16 amino acids. The CDR3 sequence is CASSQNSGTAPYEQYF. CDR3 nucleotides: TGCGCCAGCAGCCAAAATTCCGGGACAGCACCCTACGAGCAGTACTTC.

In DNA form, the CDR3 reads TGTGCCAGCAGCCAAGATAGTGGACTAGCGGGAGGGCCCTCCTACAATGAGCAGTTCTTC. This codes for CASSQDSGLAGGPSYNEQFF. V and J are TRBV4-2 and TRBJ2-1; 15 nucleotides line up with TRBD2. Losses at the gene ends were 0 bases for V and 0 bases for J; bases not matched to a gene: 6. This CDR3 region has 20 residues. Germline values: CDR1 LGHNA, CDR2 YNFKEQ.

The sample holds a few counts of this clonotype. A much more abundant neighbour one base away suggests this may be a read error. The genes are TRBV2 and TRBJ2-2; a possible D gene is TRBD1 (6 bases). The CDR3 covers 15 residues. Per germline, CDR1 SNHLY and CDR2 FYNNEI. V lost 6 bases and J lost 2, with 13 bases in between. This CDR3 is CASRVGTPNTGELFF. Written as DNA, the CDR3 is TGTGCCAGCAGAGTCGGGACACCCAACACCGGGGAGCTGTTTTTT.

This clonotype has a handful of counts. Its ends do not fully match the called genes, so a read error is possible. The J gene is TRBJ2-1, the V gene TRBV5-1; the D is unclear. Germline V CDR1 and CDR2: SGHRS, YFSETQ. CDR3 length: 16 residues. The CDR3 DNA reads as TGCGCCAGCAGCACCTTTACGTTGGCGTCCTACAATGAGCAGCTCTTC. Protein sequence: CASSTFTLASYNEQLF.

This clonotype was seen at least ten times. The chain employs TRBV9 and TRBJ2-3, with no clear D. The V end lost 2 bases, the J end lost 0 bases, and 10 bases lay between the germline ends. Germline V gives CDR1 SGDLS, CDR2 YYNGEE. The CDR3 has 15 amino acids. CDR3 amino acids: CASSVRTSSTDTQYF. The CDR3 DNA sequence: TGTGCCAGCAGCGTCCGAACTTCTAGCACAGATACGCAGTATTTT.

This clonotype occurred many times. In nucleotides, the CDR3 is TGCGCCAGCAGCTCCGGACTAGCGGGAGCCCTCAGCTACGAGCAGTACTTC. Encoded protein: CASSSGLAGALSYEQYF. The V and J genes are TRBV5-1 and TRBJ2-7, with 13 bases lining up with TRBD2. V shed 3 bases, J shed 3 bases, and the junction held 9 bases outside the gene matches. In germline, CDR1 is SGHRS, CDR2 YFSETQ. The CDR3 spans 17 residues.